The clone carrying this T cell receptor beta chain was recorded once. The data were obtained in a study of blood T cell repertoires in COVID-19. The protocol was immunoSEQ multiplex PCR, while the TCRdb copy is restricted to in-frame clones and leaves out a portion. This table holds over 300,000 clones, 88% found once. The CDR3 totals 14 residues. Germline values: CDR1 SNHLY, CDR2 FYNNEI. The ends lost 4 bases at V and 6 bases at J; junction bases unmatched: 1. The chain recombines TRBV2 with TRBJ2-2; 11 positions agree with TRBD1. Sequenced sample: PBMCs or T cells enriched from blood (not recorded which). The source is a woman in her 30s with acute COVID-19. This chain's CDR3 is CASSGTGGSGELFF. The CDR3 DNA follows: TGTGCCAGCAGTGGGACAGGGGGCTCCGGGGAGCTGTTTTTT. Using reference TRBV2 and TRBJ2-2 for the parts outside the CDR3, the full variable domain is EPEVTQTPSHQVTQMGQEVILRCVPISNHLYFYWYRQILGQKVEFLVSFYNNEISEKSEIFDDQFSVERPDGSNFTLKIRSTKLEDSAMYFCASSGTGGSGELFFGEGSRLTVL.